This TCR beta chain derives from a study of blood T cell repertoires in COVID-19. Overall study: The United States, Italy and Spain provided the acute and convalescent COVID-19 samples. The analysed material was cDNA or gDNA that came from T cells, B-cell-depleted T cells, or PBMCs.

As originally analysed: Reference gene primer amplification gave estimated nucleated cell counts. Profiling relied on immunoSEQ multiplex PCR, and the TCRdb table lists in-frame clones only, not all of them. Clonal size and the V and J genes are those of that table, whereas D and trimming came from the DNA. The sample holds about 98,000 clones, about 81% seen once. The CDR3 runs to 15 residues. The germline V gene encodes CDR1 LGHDT and CDR2 YNNKEL (reference sequence). V was pared by 4 bases and J by 0 bases, with 10 bases between. This clone was detected once. The chain uses TRBV3-1 (or the pseudogene TRBV3-2) and TRBJ2-1; perhaps TRBD1 as D (6 bases). This TCR was sampled from an older man with acute or convalescent COVID-19. Sequencing was performed on peripheral blood. The CDR3, as DNA: TGTGCCAGCAGCCGCCGGACAGCCTCCTACAATGAGCAGTTCTTC. Residues: CASSRRTASYNEQFF.